This T cell receptor (beta chain) derives from a study of T cell clusters in autoimmune cytopenias. One tube held mixed TRB-A and TRB-B primer pools for touch-down PCR. TCRdb re-called the multiplex PCR reads; every CDR3 protein appears as one record, without DNA. Reported are roughly 15,000 distinct CDR3 sequences; the ten largest clones contain around 3.3%. Measured by frequency, this clonotype is medium-sized. This CDR3 has 14 residues. Germline values: CDR1 SGHAT, CDR2 FQDESV (reference sequence). TRB was amplified from roughly 250 ng of peripheral blood genomic DNA per sample. These sequences were also reported in another study, on T cell repertoires in aging, cancer and after chemotherapy. Turning to that study: In healthy donors, age-related TCR diversity loss mainly reflected lost richness.

The chain employs TRBV11-1 and TRBJ2-5; the TCRdb call, TRBD1, lacks DNA for checking. The clonotype comes from a human donor in good health. Source material: peripheral blood. The CDR3: CASSLTGPRETQYF.